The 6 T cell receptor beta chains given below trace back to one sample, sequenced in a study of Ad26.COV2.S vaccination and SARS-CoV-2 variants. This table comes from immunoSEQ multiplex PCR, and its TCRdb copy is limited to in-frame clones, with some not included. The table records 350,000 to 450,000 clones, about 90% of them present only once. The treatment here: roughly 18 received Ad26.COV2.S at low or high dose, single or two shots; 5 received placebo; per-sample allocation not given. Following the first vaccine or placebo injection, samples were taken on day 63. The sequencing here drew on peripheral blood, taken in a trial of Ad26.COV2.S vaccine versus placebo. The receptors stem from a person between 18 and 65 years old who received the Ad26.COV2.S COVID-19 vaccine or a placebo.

CDR3 sequence: CASKRTVDIYGYTF. In DNA, the CDR3 is TGTGCCAGCAAGAGGACGGTGGATATTTATGGCTACACCTTC. The V gene is TRBV2, the J gene TRBJ1-2, with D unclear. The germline V and J ends were trimmed by 7 bases and 5 bases, with 17 bases remaining between them. The CDR3 extends over 14 amino acids. Germline CDR1 reads SNHLY; CDR2 reads FYNNEI.

In DNA form, the CDR3 reads TGCGCCAGCAGCCAACCGGGTAGGGGGCCCGAGCAGTACTTC. Amino acids: CASSQPGRGPEQYF. This rearrangement joins TRBV4-1 to TRBJ2-7; 7 bases are a match to TRBD1. In germline, CDR1 is MGHRA, CDR2 YSYEKL. CDR3 length equals 14 residues. The V gene end was trimmed by 2 bases and the J gene end by 6 bases; junction bases not matched to a gene: 7.

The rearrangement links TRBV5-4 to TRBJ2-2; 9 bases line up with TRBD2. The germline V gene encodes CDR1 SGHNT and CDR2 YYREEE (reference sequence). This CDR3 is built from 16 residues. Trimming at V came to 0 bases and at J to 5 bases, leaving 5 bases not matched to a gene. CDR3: CASSLAGGGATGELFF. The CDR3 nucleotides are TGTGCCAGCAGCTTGGCCGGCGGGGGGGCGACCGGGGAGCTGTTTTTT.

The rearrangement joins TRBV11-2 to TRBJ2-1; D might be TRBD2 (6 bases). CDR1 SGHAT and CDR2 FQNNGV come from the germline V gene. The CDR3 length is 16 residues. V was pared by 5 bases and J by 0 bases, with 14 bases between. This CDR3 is CASSRGAGSSYNEQFF. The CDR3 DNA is TGTGCCAGCAGCCGTGGGGCGGGGAGCTCCTACAATGAGCAGTTCTTC. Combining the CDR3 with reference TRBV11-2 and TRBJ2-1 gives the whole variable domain EAGVAQSPRYKIIEKRQSVAFWCNPISGHATLYWYQQILGQGPKLLIQFQNNGVVDDSQLPKDRFSAERLKGVDSTLKIQPAKLEDSAVYLCASSRGAGSSYNEQFFGPGTRLTVL.

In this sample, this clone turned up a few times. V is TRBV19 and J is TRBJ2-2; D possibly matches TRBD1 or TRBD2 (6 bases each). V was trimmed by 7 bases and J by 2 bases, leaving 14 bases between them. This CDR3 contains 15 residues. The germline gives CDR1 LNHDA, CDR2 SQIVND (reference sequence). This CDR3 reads CASISGGRNTGELFF. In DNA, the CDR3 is TGTGCCAGTATTTCCGGGGGCCGCAACACCGGGGAGCTGTTTTTT.

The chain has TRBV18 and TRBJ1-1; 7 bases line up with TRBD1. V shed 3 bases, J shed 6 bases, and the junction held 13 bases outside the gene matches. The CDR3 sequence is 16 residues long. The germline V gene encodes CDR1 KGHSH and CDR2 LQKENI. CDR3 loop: CASSPQSPQGNAEAFF. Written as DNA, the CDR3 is TGTGCCAGCTCACCTCAAAGTCCACAGGGGAATGCTGAAGCTTTCTTT.